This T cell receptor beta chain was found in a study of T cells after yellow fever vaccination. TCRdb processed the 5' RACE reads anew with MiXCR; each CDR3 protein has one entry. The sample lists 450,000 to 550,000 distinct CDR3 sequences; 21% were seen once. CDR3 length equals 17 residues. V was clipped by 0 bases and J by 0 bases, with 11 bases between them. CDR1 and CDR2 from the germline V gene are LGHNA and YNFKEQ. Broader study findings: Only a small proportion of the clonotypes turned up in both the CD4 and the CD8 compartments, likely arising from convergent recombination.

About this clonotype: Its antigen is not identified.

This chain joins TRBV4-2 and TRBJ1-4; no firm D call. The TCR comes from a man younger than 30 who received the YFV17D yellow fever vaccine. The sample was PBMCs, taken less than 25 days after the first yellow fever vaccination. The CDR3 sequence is CASSQDVVYATNEKLFF. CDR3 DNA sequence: TGTGCCAGCAGCCAAGACGTAGTTTATGCAACTAATGAAAAACTGTTTTTT.